These 13 T cell receptor beta chains share one sample of origin, sequenced in a study of blood T cell repertoires in COVID-19. Assay used: immunoSEQ multiplex PCR; TCRdb lists only in-frame clones, some missing. The table has roughly 260,000 clones, about 89% seen once. Source material: PBMCs or T cells enriched from blood (not recorded which). These receptors originate from a young woman who had recovered from COVID-19.

Worth noting for this clone: The same CDR3 can be traced to other DNA sequences in this sample. The chain employs TRBV10-3 and TRBJ1-1; a weak D match, TRBD1 (5 bases). The CDR3 is 15 residues long. V lost 3 bases to trimming and J lost 1 base, with 12 bases between them. CDR1 and CDR2 from the germline V gene are ENHRY and SYGVKD. Written as DNA, the CDR3 is TGTGCCATCAGTGACGGTACAGGTTCGAACACTGAAGCTTTCTTT. Its translation is CAISDGTGSNTEAFF.

This clone was seen more than once but under ten times. The chain recombines TRBV30 with TRBJ1-1; D is uncertain. CDR1 and CDR2 (germline): GTSNPN, SVGIG (reference sequence). V lost 3 bases to trimming and J lost 8 bases, with 10 bases between them. CDR3 length equals 11 residues. The CDR3 sequence is CAWSEAMEAFF. CDR3 in DNA: TGTGCCTGGAGCGAAGCTATGGAAGCTTTCTTT.

The V and J genes are TRBV4-3 and TRBJ2-3, with 8 positions matching TRBD2. This CDR3 has 15 amino acids. J was trimmed by 3 bases and V by 2 bases; bases with no gene match: 4. Per germline, CDR1 LGHNA and CDR2 YSLEER. Here the CDR3 reads CASSQRLATTDTQYF. CDR3 coding DNA: TGCGCCAGCAGCCAACGACTAGCGACTACAGATACGCAGTATTTT.

This clone appeared a few times. The chain carries TRBV4-3 and TRBJ2-7; 7 nucleotides match TRBD1. Germline CDR1 and CDR2: LGHNA and YSLEER. Trimming cost V 0 bases and J 2 bases; bases outside gene matches: 4. CDR3 size: 15 residues. For the CDR3, the DNA is TGCGCCAGCAGCCAAGATCGACAGGGAGCCTACGAGCAGTACTTC. Translation gives CASSQDRQGAYEQYF.

This clone has a single count. CDR3 region: CATSTSVSTDTQYF. The CDR3 nucleotides are TGTGCCACCTCGACTAGCGTTAGCACAGATACGCAGTATTTT. This chain links TRBV24-1 with TRBJ2-3, with 8 bases matching TRBD2. V lost 9 bases to trimming and J lost 0 bases; unmatched junction nucleotides: 4. This CDR3 spans 14 amino acids. The germline V gene encodes CDR1 KGHDR and CDR2 SFDVKD.

With regard to this clone: Compared with germline, one end of the junction differs, possibly owing to a read error. V usage is TRBV25-1 and J usage is TRBJ1-1; D might be TRBD1 (6 bases). The germline CDR1 and CDR2 sequences are MGHDK and SYGVNS. CDR3 length: 13 amino acids. CDR3 nucleotide sequence: TGTGCCAGCAGTGAAGGTCGCTGGGACAACTTTCACTTT. Amino acids: CASSEGRWDNFHF.

The chain combines TRBV5-8 with TRBJ1-6; D may be TRBD1 (6 bases). The CDR3 loop spans 14 amino acids. Germline CDR1 and CDR2: SGHTS and YDEGEE. Deletions cut 2 bases from V and 9 bases from J, with 12 bases between. Written as DNA, the CDR3 is TGTGCCAGCAGCTTTCGCCAGGGGACTTCACCCCTCCACTTT. Encoded protein: CASSFRQGTSPLHF. Combining the CDR3 with reference TRBV5-8 and TRBJ1-6 gives the whole variable domain EAGVTQSPTHLIKTRGQQATLRCSPISGHTSVYWYQQALGLGLQFLLWYDEGEERNRGNFPPRFSGRQFPNYSSELNVNALELEDSALYLCASSFRQGTSPLHFGNGTRLTVT.

V is TRBV5-6 and J is TRBJ1-1; D remains unclear. Trimming shortened V by 2 bases and J by 0 bases, and 8 bases separated the two germline ends. This CDR3 is built from 14 residues. Per germline, CDR1 SGHDT and CDR2 YYEEEE. This chain's CDR3 is CASSFAAMNTEAFF. As DNA, the CDR3 is TGTGCCAGCAGCTTTGCGGCGATGAACACTGAAGCTTTCTTT.

This chain joins TRBV6-4 and TRBJ2-6, with 7 positions matching TRBD2. The CDR3 totals 16 residues. With V trimmed by 6 bases and J by 0 bases, 5 bases remained unmatched. Germline CDR1 MRHNA, CDR2 SNTAGT. CDR3 amino acids: CASSPSGDSGANVLTF. For the CDR3, the DNA is TGTGCCAGCAGCCCTAGCGGAGACTCTGGGGCCAACGTCCTGACTTTC.

This clone was seen only a few times. The V and J genes are TRBV4-1 and TRBJ2-1, with TRBD2 matching over 8 bases. CDR1 MGHRA and CDR2 YSYEKL come from the germline V gene. J gave up 5 bases and V 0 bases, and 6 bases lay outside the gene matches. The CDR3 covers 16 residues. CDR3 sequence reads: CASSQERLANHNEQFF. The CDR3 nucleotides read TGCGCCAGCAGCCAAGAAAGACTAGCGAATCACAATGAGCAGTTCTTC.

CDR3 sequence (DNA): TGTGCCAGCAGTTCGGCGTGGGGCCTACAGGGGGAGACCCAGTACTTC. Protein sequence: CASSSAWGLQGETQYF. This rearrangement joins TRBV27 to TRBJ2-5; TRBD1 matches 7 bases. Germline values: CDR1 MNHEY, CDR2 SMNVEV (reference sequence). V lost 4 bases and J lost 5; bases outside the gene matches: 13. CDR3 size: 16 residues.

The rearrangement uses TRBV12-3 or TRBV12-4 and TRBJ1-6; D may be TRBD1 (5 bases). Trimming cost V 3 bases and J 6 bases, with 6 bases left between them. This CDR3 spans 13 amino acids. CDR3 nucleotides: TGTGCCAGCAGTTTGACAGTTAATTCACCCCTCCACTTT. Translation: CASSLTVNSPLHF.

For the CDR3, the DNA is TGCAGCGTTGAAGAAGATAGCCAAATCACAGATACGCAGTATTTT. This gives the protein CSVEEDSQITDTQYF. The chain uses TRBV29-1 and TRBJ2-3; D is uncertain. The CDR3 runs to 15 residues. Per the germline V gene, CDR1 is SQVTM and CDR2 is ANQGSEA. V lost 0 bases and J lost 2, with 12 bases in between.